Given below is one T cell receptor (beta chain) in context. Sequenced by immunoSEQ multiplex PCR; TCRdb stores in-frame clones only, minus some. The sample lists more than 250,000 clones, about 84% occurring once. These data are taken from a study of blood T cell repertoires in COVID-19. Study-level information: Both acute and convalescent COVID-19 samples were obtained from the United States, Italy and Spain. In each case, the material was cDNA or gDNA derived from T cells, B-cell-depleted T cells, or PBMCs.

V shed 1 base and J 1 base; nucleotides not matched to a gene: 2. The CDR3 consists of 16 residues. Germline lookup yields CDR1 LNHDA and CDR2 SQIVND (reference sequence). The sample consisted of peripheral blood. This TCR was recovered from a woman in her forties or fifties with acute or convalescent COVID-19. This chain uses TRBV19 with TRBJ1-5; 9 bases are a match to TRBD1. The CDR3 spells CASSIGGQGSNQPQHF. The CDR3 coding sequence is TGTGCCAGTAGTATAGGAGGACAGGGGAGCAATCAGCCCCAGCATTTT.